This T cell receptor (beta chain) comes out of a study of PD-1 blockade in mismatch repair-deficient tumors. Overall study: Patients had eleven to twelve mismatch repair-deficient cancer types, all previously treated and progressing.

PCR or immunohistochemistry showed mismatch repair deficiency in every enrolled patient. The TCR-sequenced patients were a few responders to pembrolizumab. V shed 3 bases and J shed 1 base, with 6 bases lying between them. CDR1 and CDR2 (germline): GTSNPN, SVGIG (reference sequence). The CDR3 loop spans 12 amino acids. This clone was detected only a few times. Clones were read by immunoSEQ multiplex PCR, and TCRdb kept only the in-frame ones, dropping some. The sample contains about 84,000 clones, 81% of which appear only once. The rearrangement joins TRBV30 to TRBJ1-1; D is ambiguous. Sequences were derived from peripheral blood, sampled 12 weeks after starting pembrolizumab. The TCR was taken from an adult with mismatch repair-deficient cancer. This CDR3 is CAWSATNTEAFF. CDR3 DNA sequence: TGTGCCTGGAGCGCCACGAACACTGAAGCTTTCTTT.